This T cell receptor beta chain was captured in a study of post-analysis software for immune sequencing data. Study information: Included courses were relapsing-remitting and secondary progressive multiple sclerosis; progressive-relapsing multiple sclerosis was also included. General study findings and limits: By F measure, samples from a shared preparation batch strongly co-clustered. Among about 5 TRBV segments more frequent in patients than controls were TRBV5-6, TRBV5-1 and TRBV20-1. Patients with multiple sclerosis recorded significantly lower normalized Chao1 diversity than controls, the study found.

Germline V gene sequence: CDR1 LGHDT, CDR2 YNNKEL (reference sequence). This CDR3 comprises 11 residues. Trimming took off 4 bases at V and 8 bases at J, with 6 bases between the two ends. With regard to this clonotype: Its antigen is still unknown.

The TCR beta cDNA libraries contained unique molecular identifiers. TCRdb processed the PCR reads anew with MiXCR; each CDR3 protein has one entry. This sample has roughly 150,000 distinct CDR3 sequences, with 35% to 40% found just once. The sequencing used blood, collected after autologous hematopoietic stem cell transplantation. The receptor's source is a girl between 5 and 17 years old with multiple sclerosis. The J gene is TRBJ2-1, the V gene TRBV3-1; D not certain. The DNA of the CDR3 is TGTGCCAGCAGCCTCGGCCATGAGCAGTTCTTC. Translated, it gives CASSLGHEQFF.